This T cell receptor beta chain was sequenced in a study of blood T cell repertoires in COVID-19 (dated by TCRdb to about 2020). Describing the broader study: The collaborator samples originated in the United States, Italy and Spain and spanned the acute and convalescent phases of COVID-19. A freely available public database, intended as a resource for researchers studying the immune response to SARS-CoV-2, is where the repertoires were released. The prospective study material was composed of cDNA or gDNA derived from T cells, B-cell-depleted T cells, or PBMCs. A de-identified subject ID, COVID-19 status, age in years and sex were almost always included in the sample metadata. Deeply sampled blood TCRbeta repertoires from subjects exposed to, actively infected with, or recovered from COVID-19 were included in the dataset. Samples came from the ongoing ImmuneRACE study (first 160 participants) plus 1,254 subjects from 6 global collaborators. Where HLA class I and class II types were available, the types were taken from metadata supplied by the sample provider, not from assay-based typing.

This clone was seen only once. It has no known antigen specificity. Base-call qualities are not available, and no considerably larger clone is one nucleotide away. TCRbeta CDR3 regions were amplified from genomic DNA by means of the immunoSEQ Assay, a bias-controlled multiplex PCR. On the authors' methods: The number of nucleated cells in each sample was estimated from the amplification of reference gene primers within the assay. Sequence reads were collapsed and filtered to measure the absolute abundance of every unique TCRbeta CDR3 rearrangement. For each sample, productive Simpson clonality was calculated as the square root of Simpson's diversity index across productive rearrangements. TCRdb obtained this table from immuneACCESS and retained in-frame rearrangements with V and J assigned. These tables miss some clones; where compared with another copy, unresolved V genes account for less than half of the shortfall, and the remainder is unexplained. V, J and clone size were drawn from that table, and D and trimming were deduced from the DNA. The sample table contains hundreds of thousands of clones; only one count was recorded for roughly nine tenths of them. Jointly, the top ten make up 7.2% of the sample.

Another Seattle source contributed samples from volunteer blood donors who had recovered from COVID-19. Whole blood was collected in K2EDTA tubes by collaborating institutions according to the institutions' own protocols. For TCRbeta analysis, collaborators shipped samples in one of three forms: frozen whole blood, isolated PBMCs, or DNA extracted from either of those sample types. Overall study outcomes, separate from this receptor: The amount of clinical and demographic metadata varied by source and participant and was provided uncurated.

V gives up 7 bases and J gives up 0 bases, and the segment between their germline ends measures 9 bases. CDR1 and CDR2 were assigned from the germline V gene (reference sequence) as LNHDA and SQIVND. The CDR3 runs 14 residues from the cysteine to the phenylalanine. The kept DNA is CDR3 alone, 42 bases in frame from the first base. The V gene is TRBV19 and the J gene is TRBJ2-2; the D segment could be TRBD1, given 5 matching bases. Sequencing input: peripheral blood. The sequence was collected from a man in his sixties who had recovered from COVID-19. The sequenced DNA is TGTGCCAGTAAGGACAACGCGAACACCGGGGAGCTGTTTTTT. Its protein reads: CASKDNANTGELFF.